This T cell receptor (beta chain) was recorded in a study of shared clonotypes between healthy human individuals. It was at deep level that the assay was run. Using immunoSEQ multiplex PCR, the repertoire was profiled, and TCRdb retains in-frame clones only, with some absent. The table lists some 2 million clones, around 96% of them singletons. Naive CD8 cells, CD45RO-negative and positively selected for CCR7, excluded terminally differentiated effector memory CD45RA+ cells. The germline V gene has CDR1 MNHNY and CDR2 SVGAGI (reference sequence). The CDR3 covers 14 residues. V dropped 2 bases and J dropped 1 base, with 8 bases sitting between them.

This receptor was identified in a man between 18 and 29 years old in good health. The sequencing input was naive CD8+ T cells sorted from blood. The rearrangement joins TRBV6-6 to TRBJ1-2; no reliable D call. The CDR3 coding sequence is TGTGCCAGCAGTTACAGGGTCGATAACTATGGCTACACCTTC. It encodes CASSYRVDNYGYTF.